These 32 T cell receptor beta chains originate from one sample sequenced in a study of vaccination effects on CD4 cells after COVID-19. Sequencing was performed with immunoSEQ multiplex PCR; in TCRdb, only in-frame clones are kept and a portion is missing. The sample records about 73,000 clones, around 76% being singletons. Antigen-specific CD4+ T cell clonotypes were called by their expansion after viral peptide-pool culture in ViraFEST. At the end of about 9 days of culture, CD4+ T cells were isolated. Previously uninfected by SARS-CoV-2, the vaccine recipients also showed negative nucleocapsid antibodies. What these receptors recognize is not known. Here the sequenced sample was CD4+ T cells from PBMCs cultured with SARS-CoV-2 spike peptides, taken before COVID-19 vaccination. Receptors were obtained from a human donor who received a COVID-19 vaccine.

The genes are TRBV6-5 and TRBJ1-5; possibly TRBD1 for D (5 bases). This CDR3 is 14 amino acids long. The germline CDR1 and CDR2 sequences are MNHEY and SVGAGI. V dropped 8 bases and J dropped 3 bases, with 14 bases sitting between them. The CDR3 here is CASFRQGTNQPQHF. The CDR3, as DNA: TGTGCCAGCTTCAGGCAGGGAACCAATCAGCCCCAGCATTTT.

This clone was recorded once. V gene TRBV28 combines with J gene TRBJ1-2, with TRBD1 matching 9 bases. With V trimmed by 2 bases and J by 4 bases, 2 bases remained unmatched. Germline V CDR1 and CDR2: MDHEN, SYDVKM. CDR3 length: 14 residues. The CDR3 here is CASSLGTGPYGYTF. The DNA of the CDR3 is TGTGCCAGCAGTTTAGGGACAGGGCCCTATGGCTACACCTTC.

The chain has TRBV6-6 and TRBJ1-5; a possible D gene is TRBD1 (5 bases). Germline assignment: CDR1 MNHNY and CDR2 SVGAGI (reference sequence). The CDR3 is 14 amino acids. The V end was cut by 6 bases, the J end by 7 bases, with 16 bases between. The CDR3 reads CASRPPGNNQPQHF. CDR3 sequence (DNA): TGTGCCAGCAGACCGCCAGGGAATAACCAGCCCCAGCATTTT.

The rearrangement links TRBV5-4 to TRBJ2-7; 7 bases align to TRBD2. Germline CDR1 SGHNT, CDR2 YYREEE (reference sequence). This CDR3 has 14 residues. Trimming cost V 4 bases and J 3 bases; bases outside gene matches: 7. CDR3 DNA: TGTGCCAGCAGCCCGCAGGGAGGGGACTACGAGCAGTACGTC. This translates into CASSPQGGDYEQYV.

The chain employs TRBV10-2 and TRBJ1-4, with TRBD1 identical over 7 bases. CDR1 and CDR2 from the germline V gene are WSHSY and SAAADI. V shed 7 bases, J shed 5 bases, and the junction held 10 bases outside the gene matches. The CDR3 totals 15 residues. The CDR3 DNA reads TGCGCCAGCACCGGCCAGGGGGGGGGCAATGAAAAACTGTTTTTT. Translating it yields CASTGQGGGNEKLFF.

This clone was detected only once. The chain uses TRBV2 and TRBJ1-1, with 8 bases identical to TRBD1. V lost 6 bases and J lost 1; bases outside the gene matches: 7. The CDR3 is made up of 15 amino acids. Per the germline V gene, CDR1 is SNHLY and CDR2 is FYNNEI. DNA of the CDR3: TGTGCCAGCAGCGTACGCGGGACAGGGAACACTGAAGCTTTCTTT. This sequence encodes CASSVRGTGNTEAFF. The full variable domain, with the rest looked up from reference TRBV2 and TRBJ1-1, is EPEVTQTPSHQVTQMGQEVILRCVPISNHLYFYWYRQILGQKVEFLVSFYNNEISEKSEIFDDQFSVERPDGSNFTLKIRSTKLEDSAMYFCASSVRGTGNTEAFFGQGTRLTVV.

This clone was picked up one time. Other DNA sequences of this sample code for an identical CDR3. This CDR3 is CASRPSQETQYF. The CDR3 DNA is TGCGCCAGCAGGCCCTCTCAAGAGACCCAGTACTTC. V is TRBV5-1 and J is TRBJ2-5; no definite D call. In germline, CDR1 is SGHRS, CDR2 YFSETQ. The V gene lost 5 bases and the J gene lost 2 bases, with 7 bases spanning the gap. This CDR3 comprises 12 residues.

A single count supports this clone. V usage is TRBV12-3 or TRBV12-4 and J usage is TRBJ1-2; 7 bases line up with TRBD1. Trimming removed 6 bases from V and 6 bases from J; junction bases left unmatched: 7. The CDR3 loop spans 13 amino acids. The CDR3 sequence is CASSPGTADGYTF. CDR3 DNA: TGTGCCAGCAGCCCCGGGACAGCAGATGGCTACACCTTC.

This chain uses TRBV7-9 with TRBJ2-3; D is uncertain. This CDR3 contains 14 residues. V shed 0 bases and J shed 6 bases, with 10 bases lying between them. Germline V lookup: CDR1 SEHNR, CDR2 FQNEAQ (reference sequence). CDR3 sequence reads: CASSLAELHDTQYF. DNA for the CDR3: TGTGCCAGCAGCTTAGCGGAGCTTCACGATACGCAGTATTTT.

The chain employs TRBV6-2 or TRBV6-3 and TRBJ2-1, with TRBD2 matching over 12 bases. Germline V gives CDR1 MNHEY, CDR2 SVGEGT. CDR3 size: 15 residues. V gave up 5 bases and J gave up 9 bases; unmatched junction bases: 8. In DNA, the CDR3 is TGTGCCAGCAGTAGACCTAGCGGGGGGGCCACTGAGCAGTTCTTC. Its translation: CASSRPSGGATEQFF.

This chain links TRBV5-4 with TRBJ2-2; D may correspond to TRBD1 or TRBD2 (5 bases each). Germline assignment: CDR1 SGHNT and CDR2 YYREEE (reference sequence). V lost 3 bases and J lost 2, with 11 bases in between. The CDR3 is 15 residues long. The CDR3 reads CASSSGTVNTGELFF. In nucleotides, the CDR3 is TGTGCCAGCAGCTCCGGGACGGTAAACACCGGGGAGCTGTTTTTT.

The CDR3 loop is CASSWTSSETQYF. CDR3 nucleotides: TGTGCCAGCTCTTGGACTAGCTCGGAGACCCAGTACTTC. The rearrangement uses TRBV18 and TRBJ2-5; 8 positions match TRBD2. Germline CDR1 reads KGHSH; CDR2 reads LQKENI. V was clipped by 6 bases and J by 5 bases; unmatched bases: 5. This CDR3 comprises 13 residues.

The rearrangement links TRBV19 to TRBJ2-5; D is uncertain. Deletions cut 5 bases from V and 5 bases from J, with 18 bases between. CDR1 LNHDA and CDR2 SQIVND come from the germline V gene (reference sequence). The CDR3 runs to 15 residues. The CDR3 protein is CASSSTLSLVETQYF. CDR3 in DNA: TGTGCCAGTAGTTCTACCCTTTCTCTAGTGGAGACCCAGTACTTC.

The rearrangement joins TRBV5-4 to TRBJ2-2; D may be TRBD2 (6 bases). V was clipped by 4 bases and J by 1 base, with 14 bases between them. CDR3 length equals 16 residues. Germline V gene data show CDR1 as SGHNT and CDR2 as YYREEE (reference sequence). CDR3 amino acids: CASSSRVAVNTGELFF. DNA of the CDR3: TGTGCCAGCAGCAGCAGAGTAGCGGTGAACACCGGGGAGCTGTTTTTT.

This rearrangement joins TRBV5-1 to TRBJ1-2, with 7 bases lining up with TRBD1. V shed 3 bases and J 4 bases; nucleotides not matched to a gene: 3. CDR1 is SGHRS, CDR2 YFSETQ, per germline. This CDR3 contains 13 residues. DNA for the CDR3: TGCGCCAGCAGCTGGGACAGTCGCTATGGCTACACCTTC. Translation: CASSWDSRYGYTF. Full variable domain (remainder filled in from reference TRBV5-1 and TRBJ1-2): KAGVTQTPRYLIKTRGQQVTLSCSPISGHRSVSWYQQTPGQGLQFLFEYFSETQRNKGNFPGRFSGRQFSNSRSEMNVSTLELGDSALYLCASSWDSRYGYTFGSGTRLTVV.

This clone was detected a few times. Without the conserved terminal phenylalanine or tryptophan, this CDR3 likely stems from a read error. The limits of the CDR3 on the DNA are not certain, so only TCRdb's listed CDR3 is given. The chain joins TRBV5-8 to TRBJ1-6; TRBD1 is taken as the D call from the table, unchecked against the DNA. The CDR3 is 12 residues long, counting both termini. CDR1 is SGHTS, CDR2 YDEGEE, per germline. The CDR3 spells CASAPPARGPAP.

In this sample, this clone turned up once. This chain joins TRBV7-6 and TRBJ2-5, with TRBD2 matching 14 bases. Germline lookup yields CDR1 SGHVS and CDR2 FNYEAQ. The V segment lost 3 bases and the J segment 4 bases; nucleotides outside the gene matches: 4. The CDR3 spans 16 residues. The CDR3, as DNA: TGTGCCAGCAGCTTTGGGACTAGCGGGGGAGGAGAGACCCAGTACTTC. Protein product: CASSFGTSGGGETQYF.

V usage is TRBV28 and J usage is TRBJ1-1; D is ambiguous. From germline, CDR1 is MDHEN and CDR2 SYDVKM. Trimming cost V 6 bases and J 2 bases, with 13 bases left between them. This CDR3 spans 14 amino acids. The CDR3 is CASRMSGSNTEAFF. Here the CDR3 DNA reads TGTGCCAGCAGGATGAGCGGGAGTAACACTGAAGCTTTCTTT.

The rearrangement uses TRBV3-1 (or the pseudogene TRBV3-2) and TRBJ1-2; D may be TRBD1 (6 bases). CDR1 and CDR2 (germline): LGHDT, YNNKEL (reference sequence). CDR3 size: 16 residues. Trimming removed 2 bases at V and 4 bases at J, with 17 bases between. DNA for the CDR3: TGTGCCAGCAGCCAAATCTTGGGGGGGCTCGCCTATGGCTACACCTTC. Its translation: CASSQILGGLAYGYTF.

This clone was found once. The chain joins TRBV28 to TRBJ2-5; perhaps TRBD2 as D (6 bases). This CDR3 contains 14 residues. Germline V CDR1 and CDR2: MDHEN, SYDVKM. V was cut by 5 bases and J by 5 bases, with 15 bases left in between. CDR3 protein: CASSRRGGTETQYF. DNA for the CDR3: TGTGCCAGCAGTCGCCGCGGAGGGACGGAGACCCAGTACTTC.

The genes are TRBV9 and TRBJ2-3; 9 nucleotides match TRBD2. Germline assignment: CDR1 SGDLS and CDR2 YYNGEE. This CDR3 region has 15 residues. With V trimmed by 3 bases and J by 2 bases, 4 bases remained unmatched. As DNA, the CDR3 is TGTGCCAGCAGCGAGCGGGGGGCCCACACAGATACGCAGTATTTT. Translating it yields CASSERGAHTDTQYF.

This chain joins TRBV24-1 and TRBJ1-1, with D perhaps TRBD1 (5 bases). CDR1 and CDR2 (germline): KGHDR, SFDVKD. CDR3 length: 16 amino acids. V lost 4 bases to trimming and J lost 4 bases, with 18 bases between them. As DNA, the CDR3 is TGTGCCACCAGTGAAGCCACAGGCGCCGGAGTCACTGAAGCTTTCTTT. Its translation is CATSEATGAGVTEAFF.

J is TRBJ2-7 and V is TRBV28; tentative D call: TRBD1 (5 bases). The CDR3 runs to 13 residues. V lost 1 base, J lost 2 bases, and 6 bases lay in between. Germline CDR1 reads MDHEN; CDR2 reads SYDVKM. CDR3 protein: CASSLSGTYEQYV. Written as DNA, the CDR3 is TGTGCCAGCAGTTTATCAGGGACCTACGAGCAGTACGTC.

This clone was found a few times. This CDR3 is CASSQDRGNTEAFF. CDR3 nucleotides: TGTGCCAGCTCCCAGGACAGGGGGAACACTGAAGCTTTCTTT. The chain links TRBV18 to TRBJ1-1; 9 bases are shared with TRBD1. The J segment lost 1 base and the V segment lost 6 bases, leaving 3 bases of the junction unmatched. The germline V gene has CDR1 KGHSH and CDR2 LQKENI. The length of the CDR3 is 14 residues.

The V and J genes are TRBV5-6 and TRBJ2-2, with a tentative D call TRBD1 (5 bases). Trimming pared 1 base from V and 6 bases from J, leaving 7 bases between. This CDR3 spans 13 amino acids. CDR1 SGHDT and CDR2 YYEEEE come from the germline V gene. The CDR3 sequence: CASSLLGAGELFF. Here the CDR3 DNA reads TGTGCCAGCAGCTTGCTAGGGGCCGGGGAGCTGTTTTTT.

CDR3 DNA: TGTGCCAGCAGTGTTTCGAGACAGAGCGCCGGGGAGCTGTTTTTT. Translating gives CASSVSRQSAGELFF. The genes are TRBV2 and TRBJ2-2; D may be TRBD1 (5 bases). The CDR3 is 15 residues long. Per germline, CDR1 SNHLY and CDR2 FYNNEI. V lost 4 bases to trimming and J lost 6 bases, with 15 bases between them.

The CDR3 sequence: CASSAGLGLIRGYTF. For the CDR3, the DNA is TGTGCCAGCAGCGCGGGACTCGGACTGATCAGGGGCTACACCTTC. The gene calls are TRBV9 and TRBJ1-2; D perhaps matches TRBD1 (5 bases). CDR1 SGDLS and CDR2 YYNGEE come from the germline V gene. Trimming shortened V by 3 bases and J by 8 bases, and 20 bases separated the two germline ends. This CDR3 spans 15 amino acids.

This clone has only one observation. Here the CDR3 DNA reads TGCGCCAGCAGCTTGGGCCTTTCTCCCAACTATAATTCACCCCTCCACTTT. Protein product: CASSLGLSPNYNSPLHF. This chain links TRBV5-1 with TRBJ1-6; D is uncertain. The germline V gene has CDR1 SGHRS and CDR2 YFSETQ. Trimming removed 0 bases at V and 3 bases at J, with 13 bases between. The CDR3 loop spans 17 amino acids.

The chain employs TRBV11-2 and TRBJ2-5; D might be TRBD1 or TRBD2, each matching 5 bases. Germline V gives CDR1 SGHAT, CDR2 FQNNGV. Trimming left V 3 bases short and J 7 bases short, with 15 bases between. CDR3 size: 14 residues. CDR3 residues: CASSFGTASATQYF. The CDR3, as DNA: TGTGCCAGCAGCTTTGGGACCGCATCTGCGACCCAGTACTTC.

This clone showed up just a few times. The chain recombines TRBV19 with TRBJ2-3; possibly TRBD1 for D (6 bases). Trimming removed 10 bases at V and 0 bases at J, with 14 bases between. Germline V gene lookup returns CDR1 LNHDA and CDR2 SQIVND (reference sequence). The CDR3 runs to 14 residues. CDR3 in amino acids: CATRRGGSTDTQYF. CDR3 in DNA: TGTGCCACTAGACGTGGGGGCAGCACAGATACGCAGTATTTT.

V gene TRBV5-1 combines with J gene TRBJ1-1; the D gene is possibly TRBD1 (6 bases). The CDR3 has 15 residues. CDR1 is SGHRS and CDR2 is YFSETQ in the germline V gene. V lost 4 bases and J 3 bases, leaving 16 bases between the germline ends. Written as DNA, the CDR3 is TGCGCCAGCAGCGCCGGACAGTACTTGGACACTGAAGCTTTCTTT. Its translation: CASSAGQYLDTEAFF.

The chain joins TRBV6-6 to TRBJ2-7, with a possible D match to TRBD2 (6 bases). The V end lost 3 bases, the J end lost 0 bases, and 12 bases lay between the germline ends. CDR1 is MNHNY and CDR2 is SVGAGI in the germline V gene (reference sequence). The CDR3 extends over 15 amino acids. CDR3 nucleotide sequence: TGTGCCAGCAGTTATCAGGGACTGAGCTCCTACGAGCAGTACGTC. Translation: CASSYQGLSSYEQYV.